These T cell receptor beta chains were read from a single sample in a study of T cell responses to AZD1222 COVID-19 vaccine. Using immunoSEQ multiplex PCR, the repertoire was profiled, and TCRdb retains in-frame clones only, with some absent. The sample has tens of thousands of clones; nearly 90% are singletons. Sample: peripheral blood, taken on day 0 of AZD1222 vaccination. The origin of the receptors is an adult in good health. Each CDR3 is given with its conserved first and last residue. Fields, in order: J gene, clone size, D gene, V gene, CDR3 DNA, CDR3 protein. The D gene is left open where the match is weak. Clone size is stated in some rows and not others, as once, few, many or a class when expanded.

>TRBJ1-2|-|TRBD1|TRBV9
TGTGCCAGCAGCCCTCCGACAGGGTACCACTATGGCTACACCTTC
CASSPPTGYHYGYTF
>TRBJ1-5|-|-|TRBV19
TGTGCCAGTAGTATGGGGCAGGGGAATAGTCAGCCCCAGCATTTT
CASSMGQGNSQPQHF
>TRBJ1-4|-|-|TRBV3-1/TRBV3-2
TGTGCCAGCAGCCAAGTAAGGGGTGGGGAAAAACTGTTTTTT
CASSQVRGGEKLFF
>TRBJ2-7|-|-|TRBV3-1/TRBV3-2
TGTGCCAGCAGCCAACGGGCGACGGCGACCTACGAGCAGTACTTC
CASSQRATATYEQYF
>TRBJ2-7|-|-|TRBV7-2
TGTGCCAGCAGCTTAGCCCGTAGCTACGAGCAGTACTTC
CASSLARSYEQYF
>TRBJ1-4|once|-|TRBV5-1
TGCGCCAGCAGCTTGGATGAAAAACTGTTTTTT
CASSLDEKLFF
>TRBJ2-2|-|-|TRBV11-3
TGTGCCAGCAGCTTAGACGGCACCACCGGGGAGCTGTTTTTT
CASSLDGTTGELFF
>TRBJ1-6|-|-|TRBV7-2
TGTGCCAGCAGCTTAGAGGGGCAGGGGACCTATAATTCACCCCTCCACTTT
CASSLEGQGTYNSPLHF
>TRBJ1-1|-|-|TRBV5-5
TGTGCCAGCAGCCCCGGGACGATAAACACTGAAGCTTTCTTT
CASSPGTINTEAFF
>TRBJ1-1|-|-|TRBV7-9
TGTGCCAGCACCGATGGGCTGATGAACACTGAAGCTTTCTTT
CASTDGLMNTEAFF
>TRBJ1-1|-|-|TRBV7-3
TGTGCCAGCAGCTTAGACAGTCGAACTGAAGCTTTCTTT
CASSLDSRTEAFF
>TRBJ2-1|-|-|TRBV5-1
TGCGCCAGCGCGGCGGCCCAGGGCCCCTACAATGAGCAGTTCTTC
CASAAAQGPYNEQFF
>TRBJ2-7|-|-|TRBV5-1
TGCGCCAGCAGCTTGGGACAGGTCTACGAGCAGTACTTC
CASSLGQVYEQYF
>TRBJ2-2|-|-|TRBV27
TGTGCCAGCACCTGGGGGGGGCCTAACACCGGGGAGCTGTTTTTT
CASTWGGPNTGELFF
>TRBJ1-6|-|-|TRBV29-1
TGCAGCGCCTTGGAGAATCCTAATTCACCCCTCCACTTT
CSALENPNSPLHF
>TRBJ1-3|-|-|TRBV18
TGTGCCAGCTCACCTGGTTCGGCAGCCCTAAACACCATATATTTT
CASSPGSAALNTIYF
>TRBJ2-1|-|-|TRBV11-2
TGTGCCAGCAGCTTGGACAGAGTCTATGAGCAGTTCTTC
CASSLDRVYEQFF
>TRBJ1-2|-|-|TRBV12-3/TRBV12-4
TGTGCCAGCAGTTTGCAGAACTATGGCTACACCTTC
CASSLQNYGYTF